Below, 29 T cell receptor beta chains from the same sample are listed, as sequenced in a study of T cells in women clearing cervical HPV infection. Data came from immunoSEQ multiplex PCR; TCRdb stores just in-frame clones and leaves some out. The listing contains approximately 15,000 clones. Material for sequencing was blood buffy coat. These receptors came from a woman aged 18-70 years with a cervical HPV16 infection that either progressed to CIN3+ or cleared (not recorded which).

As concerns this clone: The read terminates 3 residues before the CDR3 end, so the remaining end is supplied by the germline J gene. V usage is TRBV30 and J usage is TRBJ2-3; a weak D match, TRBD2 (7 bases). The CDR3 is 15 residues long. Deletions cut 7 bases from V and 4 bases from J, with 21 bases between. Per germline, CDR1 GTSNPN and CDR2 SVGIG (reference sequence). Partial CDR3 DNA: TGTGCCTCCGATTTTGGGGGGGCCCCTCCAGATACG. As protein: CASDFGGAPPDT. The whole CDR3 protein reads CASDFGGAPPDTQYF.

On this clone: The sequenced fragment ends 3 residues before the CDR3 boundary, so the rest is inferred from the germline J gene. The chain couples TRBV12-3 or TRBV12-4 to TRBJ2-1; D is possibly TRBD2 (5 bases). The CDR3 loop spans 12 amino acids. The V gene lost 6 bases and the J gene lost 5 bases, with 8 bases spanning the gap. The CDR3 DNA, read in part, is TGTGCCAGCAGGTTACTAGACAATGAG. Encoded protein: CASRLLDNE. From start to end, the CDR3 is CASRLLDNEQFF.

A remark on this clone: The CDR3 end lies 3 residues beyond the end of the read and is filled in from the germline J gene. J is TRBJ2-3 and V is TRBV2, with TRBD2 matching 8 bases. The CDR3 contains 15 residues. Germline V gives CDR1 SNHLY, CDR2 FYNNEI. V shed 8 bases and J 5 bases; nucleotides not matched to a gene: 12. Incomplete CDR3 DNA: TGTGCCAGCGGCCCTAAACGGGCGGGGGGAGATACG. The encoded protein is CASGPKRAGGDT. The whole CDR3 reads CASGPKRAGGDTQYF.

About this clone: The read is 3 residues too short to cover the CDR3 end, so that end is filled in from the germline J gene. J is TRBJ2-4 and V is TRBV29-1; TRBD1 is a possible D gene (6 bases). The CDR3 length is 14 residues. Germline V gives CDR1 SQVTM, CDR2 ANQGSEA. V was clipped by 2 bases and J by 7 bases, with 15 bases between them. The CDR3 loop is CSVESDRRKNIQYF. The covered CDR3 bases are TGCAGCGTTGAATCGGACAGAAGAAAGAACATT. The variable domain in full, completed from reference TRBV29-1 and TRBJ2-4, reads SAVISQKPSRDICQRGTSLTIQCQVDSQVTMMFWYRQQPGQSLTLIATANQGSEATYESGFVIDKFPISRPNLTFSTLTVSNMSPEDSSIYLCSVESDRRKNIQYFGAGTRLSVL.

Comment on this clone: The CDR3 is cut off 3 residues early in the read; its end comes from the germline J gene. V and J are TRBV20-1 and TRBJ2-3; D might be TRBD2 (6 bases). This CDR3 has 13 amino acids. Germline V gene data show CDR1 as DFQATT and CDR2 as SNEGSKA (reference sequence). CDR3 in amino acids: CSASYTGEETQYF. Partial CDR3 DNA: TGCAGTGCTAGCTATACGGGGGAAGAGACG.

With respect to this clone: The sequenced fragment ends 3 residues before the CDR3 boundary, so the rest is inferred from the germline J gene. The J gene is TRBJ2-2, the V gene TRBV30; no clear D gene. Germline V gene data show CDR1 as GTSNPN and CDR2 as SVGIG (reference sequence). With 3 bases removed from V and 0 bases from J, the gap between germline ends came to 5 bases. The CDR3 loop spans 13 amino acids. Partial CDR3 DNA: TGTGCCTGGAGCCAGGCGAACACCGGGGAG. This translates into CAWSQANTGE. The full CDR3 reads CAWSQANTGELFF.

As regards this clone: The read ends 3 residues shy of where the CDR3 ends; the end is completed using the germline J gene. J is TRBJ1-2 and V is TRBV7-9, with TRBD1 matching over 7 bases. The CDR3 spans 14 residues. CDR1 SEHNR and CDR2 FQNEAQ come from the germline V gene (reference sequence). CDR3 sequence reads: CASSSRDSSYDYTF. The covered CDR3 bases are TGTGCCAGCAGCTCCCGGGACAGCTCCTACGAC.

Frequency places this clone as medium-sized. The read stops 3 residues short of the end of the CDR3; the missing end is completed from the germline J gene. The V and J genes are TRBV19 and TRBJ2-5; the D gene is possibly TRBD2 (6 bases). Trimming pared 3 bases from V and 4 bases from J, leaving 9 bases between. Germline CDR1 reads LNHDA; CDR2 reads SQIVND (reference sequence). The CDR3 length is 13 residues. The CDR3 here is CASSMRRGETQYF. The covered CDR3 bases are TGTGCCAGTAGTATGAGGCGGGGAGAGACC.

Concerning this clone itself: Read coverage stops 3 residues before the CDR3 terminus; the germline J gene supplies the remainder. This rearrangement joins TRBV2 to TRBJ2-1; TRBD1 matches at 8 bases. Per germline, CDR1 SNHLY and CDR2 FYNNEI. V gave up 2 bases and J gave up 5 bases; unmatched junction bases: 8. The CDR3 runs 16 residues. The sequenced CDR3 bases are TGTGCCAGCAGTGAACGGGGGACAGGAAGAAACAATGAG. Its translation is CASSERGTGRNNE. Given in full, the CDR3 is CASSERGTGRNNEQFF.

As regards this clone: The CDR3 end falls 3 residues outside the read, so it is completed with the germline J gene. The gene calls are TRBV7-3 and TRBJ1-2; TRBD1 matches at 8 bases. V was clipped by 5 bases and J by 3 bases; unmatched bases: 11. CDR3 size: 16 residues. Germline CDR1 is SGHTA and CDR2 is FQGTGA. This CDR3 reads CASSNGQGERDYGYTF. CDR3 DNA (partial): TGTGCCAGCAGCAACGGACAGGGAGAAAGGGACTATGGC.

A note on this clone: Sequencing ends 3 residues short of the CDR3 end; the germline J gene provides the rest. This chain joins TRBV5-6 and TRBJ2-3, with D possibly TRBD1 on 6 matching bases. The CDR3 has 14 amino acids. Per germline, CDR1 SGHDT and CDR2 YYEEEE. The CDR3 region is CASSLQGNQETQYF. The CDR3 DNA, read in part, is TGTGCCAGCAGCTTACAGGGCAACCAAGAGACG.

In the case of this clone: Coverage ceases 3 residues before the CDR3 finishes, and the germline J gene fills in the end. This rearrangement joins TRBV20-1 to TRBJ2-7; TRBD1 aligns across 10 bases. The CDR3 has 15 amino acids. After removal of 1 base from V and 2 bases from J, the junction contained 5 bases not matched to a gene. Germline V gene lookup returns CDR1 DFQATT and CDR2 SNEGSKA (reference sequence). CDR3 bases read: TGCAGTGCTAGAGTGGGAGGGACAGGGGCCTACGAG. Translating it yields CSARVGGTGAYE. The whole CDR3 region reads CSARVGGTGAYEQYF.

As for this clone: Read coverage stops 3 residues before the CDR3 terminus; the germline J gene supplies the remainder. J is TRBJ2-2 and V is TRBV5-1; 9 positions match TRBD2. Per germline, CDR1 SGHRS and CDR2 YFSETQ. This CDR3 region has 16 residues. The CDR3: CASSLGSGGAGEKLFF. The covered CDR3 bases are TGCGCCAGCAGCTTGGGTAGCGGGGGCGCGGGGGAAAAG.

About this clone: The read is 3 residues too short to cover the CDR3 end, so that end is filled in from the germline J gene. Other DNA sequences in the sample encode the same CDR3. The chain is built from TRBV18 and TRBJ2-1; 7 bases agree with TRBD2. V lost 3 bases and J lost 5; bases outside the gene matches: 10. Germline assignment: CDR1 KGHSH and CDR2 LQKENI. This CDR3 is 16 amino acids long. Incomplete CDR3 DNA: TGTGCCAGCTCACCCCTCCCCGCTAGCGGTAACAATGAG. It yields the protein CASSPLPASGNNE. The full CDR3 sequence reads CASSPLPASGNNEQFF.

With regard to this clone: The read ends 3 residues before the CDR3 terminus; that terminus is restored from the germline J gene. The chain has TRBV5-5 and TRBJ1-5, with D maybe TRBD1 (5 bases). Germline CDR1 SGHKS, CDR2 YYEKEE (reference sequence). Trimming left V 4 bases short and J 8 bases short, with 13 bases between. The CDR3 contains 13 residues. The part of the CDR3 DNA that was read is TGTGCCAGCAGCCCGACACCGGACAAGCCC. Protein: CASSPTPDKP. The whole CDR3 protein is CASSPTPDKPQHF.

On this clone: The CDR3 extends 3 residues past the end of the read, so its final part is completed from the germline J gene. The chain joins TRBV18 to TRBJ1-1; the D gene is possibly TRBD1 (6 bases). The V and J ends lost 6 bases and 1 base respectively, with 9 bases between them. This CDR3 is built from 13 residues. Looked up from germline, CDR1 is KGHSH and CDR2 is LQKENI. The CDR3 is CASSGQKNTEAFF. The part of the CDR3 DNA that was read is TGTGCCAGCTCCGGACAGAAGAACACTGAA.

On this clone itself: The read halts 3 residues ahead of the CDR3 end, with the missing end drawn from the germline J gene. V usage is TRBV7-2 and J usage is TRBJ1-1; D ambiguous. Germline values: CDR1 SGHTA, CDR2 FQGNSA. CDR3 size: 13 residues. V was pared by 5 bases and J by 4 bases, with 11 bases between. The sequenced CDR3 bases are TGTGCCAGCAGCGAAGGGCGGGGCACTGAA. Protein: CASSEGRGTE. Given in full, the CDR3 is CASSEGRGTEAFF. The full variable domain, with the rest looked up from reference TRBV7-2 and TRBJ1-1, is GAGVSQSPSNKVTEKGKDVELRCDPISGHTALYWYRQSLGQGLEFLIYFQGNSAPDKSGLPSDRFSAERTGGSVSTLTIQRTQQEDSAVYLCASSEGRGTEAFFGQGTRLTVV.

Details on this clone: The DNA ends 3 residues before the CDR3 does, and the rest of the CDR3 is filled in from the germline J gene. This chain uses TRBV5-1 with TRBJ1-1; D is unresolved. This CDR3 is 15 amino acids long. Germline V gene lookup returns CDR1 SGHRS and CDR2 YFSETQ. V was clipped by 0 bases and J by 1 base, with 10 bases between them. CDR3 sequence: CASSLEPGTNTEAFF. Partial CDR3 DNA: TGCGCCAGCAGCTTGGAACCGGGTACGAACACTGAA. Filled out from reference TRBV5-1 and TRBJ1-1, the complete variable domain reads KAGVTQTPRYLIKTRGQQVTLSCSPISGHRSVSWYQQTPGQGLQFLFEYFSETQRNKGNFPGRFSGRQFSNSRSEMNVSTLELGDSALYLCASSLEPGTNTEAFFGQGTRLTVV.

As for this clone: The CDR3 extends 3 residues past the end of the read, so its final part is completed from the germline J gene. This chain links TRBV7-2 with TRBJ2-5; 10 bases are shared with TRBD1. Losses at the gene ends were 6 bases for V and 4 bases for J; bases not matched to a gene: 8. The CDR3 has 15 residues. CDR1 and CDR2 (germline): SGHTA, FQGNSA. The DNA read from the CDR3 is TGTGCCAGCAGTTCCGGGACAGGGGTGCGAGAGACC. Translation: CASSSGTGVRET. The entire CDR3 protein reads CASSSGTGVRETQYF.

With respect to this clone: The CDR3 end is not reached by the read, which stops 3 residues before it; the germline J gene fills it in. The chain joins TRBV2 to TRBJ1-2, with a weak D call TRBD1 (5 bases). Trimming removed 7 bases from V and 3 bases from J, with 6 bases in between. Germline assignment: CDR1 SNHLY and CDR2 FYNNEI. The CDR3 consists of 11 residues. Here the CDR3 reads CASTRDYGYTF. The part of the CDR3 DNA that was read is TGTGCCAGCACCAGGGACTATGGC.

Regarding this clone: The read gets to within 3 residues of the CDR3 end, and the germline J gene fills in the rest. The rearrangement links TRBV11-2 to TRBJ2-7, with D possibly matching TRBD1 (6 bases). From germline, CDR1 is SGHAT and CDR2 FQNNGV. The CDR3 covers 15 residues. The germline V and J ends were trimmed by 2 bases and 4 bases, with 15 bases remaining between them. Partial CDR3 DNA: TGTGCCAGCAGCTTAAGTTTCGGACAGAGTTACGAG. Protein: CASSLSFGQSYE. The whole CDR3 protein is CASSLSFGQSYEQYF.

Comment on this clone: The CDR3 end lies 3 residues beyond the end of the read and is filled in from the germline J gene. The chain has TRBV7-2 and TRBJ2-4; 9 nucleotides align to TRBD1. The CDR3 sequence is 13 residues long. Germline V gene lookup returns CDR1 SGHTA and CDR2 FQGNSA. CDR3 bases read: TGTGCCAGCAGCTTTCGACAGGGGGACGGT. Amino acid sequence: CASSFRQGDG. The entire CDR3 sequence reads CASSFRQGDGQYF.

Regarding this clone: The read halts 3 residues ahead of the CDR3 end, with the missing end drawn from the germline J gene. Other nucleotide sequences from this sample produce the same CDR3. The chain employs TRBV2 and TRBJ1-3; 7 nucleotides align to TRBD1. With V trimmed by 6 bases and J by 3 bases, 8 bases remained unmatched. CDR1 SNHLY and CDR2 FYNNEI come from the germline V gene. The CDR3 totals 15 residues. Here the CDR3 reads CASSQQGSNGNTIYF. The sequenced CDR3 bases are TGTGCCAGCAGCCAACAGGGGAGCAATGGAAACACC.

In the case of this clone: Sequencing ends 3 residues short of the CDR3 end; the germline J gene provides the rest. The V gene is TRBV11-3, the J gene TRBJ1-1; D call uncertain. The CDR3 covers 13 residues. Germline assignment: CDR1 SGHNT and CDR2 YENEEA. Trimming removed 3 bases from V and 5 bases from J, with 10 bases in between. The CDR3 DNA, read in part, is TGTGCCAGCAGCTTTACCGGTGAAACTGAA. Translation: CASSFTGETE. The entire CDR3 reads CASSFTGETEAFF.

A remark on this clone: The read terminates 3 residues ahead of where the CDR3 ends, so the germline J gene completes it. This sequence joins TRBV19 and TRBJ1-2; TRBD1 matches 7 bases. Per the germline V gene, CDR1 is LNHDA and CDR2 is SQIVND (reference sequence). This CDR3 spans 16 amino acids. CDR3 DNA, as far as it was read: TGTGCCAGTAGTGACTCCGGGACAGCTCTTTCAGATACC. Its protein product is CASSDSGTALSDT. The full CDR3 sequence reads CASSDSGTALSDTYTF.

Measured by frequency, this clone is medium-sized. The chain's CDR3 is CASSSGGEPYNEQFF. The part of the CDR3 DNA that was read is TGTGCCAGCAGCTCAGGGGGCGAGCCCTACAATGAG. This chain links TRBV11-3 with TRBJ2-1; 8 bases line up with TRBD1. Read sequence stops 3 residues before the CDR3 end, and the germline J gene provides the missing end. Per germline, CDR1 SGHNT and CDR2 YENEEA. V was clipped by 4 bases and J by 2 bases; unmatched bases: 4. The CDR3 runs 15 residues.

Concerning this clone itself: The CDR3 end falls 3 residues outside the read, so it is completed with the germline J gene. J is TRBJ2-7 and V is TRBV5-1; 7 bases map to TRBD1. Looked up from germline, CDR1 is SGHRS and CDR2 is YFSETQ. This CDR3 has 15 residues. V dropped 4 bases and J dropped 2; count of bases not matched to a gene: 9. CDR3 region: CASSLGKTGTYEQYF. CDR3 DNA (partial): TGCGCCAGCAGCCTGGGTAAGACAGGGACCTACGAG.

A remark on this clone: The CDR3 end falls 3 residues outside the read, so it is completed with the germline J gene. The V call is TRBV20-1, the J call TRBJ2-1; D might be TRBD2 (5 bases). The CDR3 is 14 amino acids. CDR1 is DFQATT and CDR2 is SNEGSKA in the germline V gene (reference sequence). With 3 bases removed from V and 5 bases from J, the gap between germline ends came to 14 bases. The CDR3 sequence: CSARAAWRHNEQFF. CDR3 DNA, as far as it was read: TGCAGTGCTAGGGCGGCGTGGAGGCACAATGAG.

Worth noting for this clone: The read ends 3 residues before the CDR3 terminus; that terminus is restored from the germline J gene. V usage is TRBV10-3 and J usage is TRBJ2-1; D gene ambiguous. Trimming removed 0 bases at V and 1 base at J, with 7 bases between. CDR1 is ENHRY and CDR2 is SYGVKD in the germline V gene. The CDR3 extends over 15 amino acids. This CDR3 reads CAISESALSYNEQFF. The DNA read from the CDR3 is TGTGCCATCAGTGAGTCCGCACTTTCCTACAATGAG.